One sample yielded the 9 T cell receptor beta chains listed below, sequenced in a study of T-cell reconstitution after alpha-beta-depleted transplantation in children. For TCRbeta, the library was prepared with unique molecular identifiers. TCRdb independently ran MiXCR on the PCR reads; one entry per CDR3 protein. The table has about 610,000 distinct CDR3 sequences, 8% to 11% seen once; the top ten hold less than 5%. The material sequenced was PBMCs from the stem cell graft donor, taken from the stem cell graft. The receptors here all came from a human donor who donated a stem cell graft to a child with acute myeloid leukemia.

This clonotype was picked up a small number of times. J is TRBJ1-6 and V is TRBV11-2; D might be TRBD1 (6 bases). V was clipped by 4 bases and J by 1 base, with 11 bases between them. CDR3 size: 16 residues. CDR1 is SGHAT and CDR2 is FQNNGV in the germline V gene. The CDR3 sequence is CASSWGGGSYNSPLHF. As DNA, the CDR3 is TGTGCCAGCAGCTGGGGGGGCGGATCCTATAATTCACCCCTCCACTTT. Variable domain in full (rest from reference TRBV11-2 and TRBJ1-6): EAGVAQSPRYKIIEKRQSVAFWCNPISGHATLYWYQQILGQGPKLLIQFQNNGVVDDSQLPKDRFSAERLKGVDSTLKIQPAKLEDSAVYLCASSWGGGSYNSPLHFGNGTRLTVT.

The genes are TRBV15 and TRBJ2-3; D ambiguous. The CDR3 is 15 amino acids. Trimming removed 1 base at V and 3 bases at J, with 11 bases between. Germline CDR1 LNHNV, CDR2 YYDKDF (reference sequence). CDR3 nucleotide sequence: TGTGCCACCAGCAGAGTCCAGCGCCCTACAGATACGCAGTATTTT. Translated, it gives CATSRVQRPTDTQYF. The full variable domain, in which reference TRBV15 and TRBJ2-3 provide the parts outside the CDR3, is DAMVIQNPRYQVTQFGKPVTLSCSQTLNHNVMYWYQQKSSQAPKLLFHYYDKDFNNEADTPDNFQSRRPNTSFCFLDIRSPGLGDTAMYLCATSRVQRPTDTQYFGPGTRLTVL.

This chain joins TRBV27 and TRBJ1-2, with 7 bases fitting TRBD1. Trimming removed 7 bases from V and 4 bases from J; junction bases left unmatched: 6. This CDR3 has 13 residues. CDR1 is MNHEY, CDR2 SMNVEV, per germline (reference sequence). CDR3 sequence reads: CASKGTVSYGYTF. CDR3 DNA: TGTGCCAGCAAAGGGACAGTAAGCTATGGCTACACCTTC.

This clonotype was seen ten or more times. The V and J genes are TRBV7-6 and TRBJ2-2; 10 bases fit TRBD2. Germline assignment: CDR1 SGHVS and CDR2 FNYEAQ. This CDR3 has 16 amino acids. V shed 5 bases, J shed 6 bases, and the junction held 9 bases outside the gene matches. The CDR3 coding sequence is TGTGCCAGCAGCCCTCGGCTAGCGGGAGACCCCGGGGAGCTGTTTTTT. Protein sequence: CASSPRLAGDPGELFF. Together with reference TRBV7-6 and TRBJ2-2, the CDR3 gives the full variable domain: GAGVSQSPRYKVTKRGQDVALRCDPISGHVSLYWYRQALGQGPEFLTYFNYEAQQDKSGLPNDRFSAERPEGSISTLTIQRTEQRDSAMYRCASSPRLAGDPGELFFGEGSRLTVL.

This clonotype has more than one count but fewer than ten. The chain is built from TRBV5-1 and TRBJ2-7; the D call may be TRBD1 or TRBD2 (5 bases each). The CDR3 is 14 residues long. The germline V gene has CDR1 SGHRS and CDR2 YFSETQ. With 2 bases removed from V and 1 base from J, the gap between germline ends came to 10 bases. The CDR3 DNA reads TGCGCCAGCAGCTTAGGTTGGGGGTCCTACGAGCAGTACTTC. This translates into CASSLGWGSYEQYF.

This clonotype was detected ten times or more. The chain recombines TRBV5-1 with TRBJ2-1; TRBD2 matches 11 bases. Germline trimming cut 0 bases from V and 5 bases from J; bases unmatched to any gene: 10. Germline assignment: CDR1 SGHRS and CDR2 YFSETQ. The length of the CDR3 is 18 residues. CDR3 residues: CASSLVLAGGWGNNEQFF. The CDR3 region has the DNA TGCGCCAGCAGCTTGGTGTTAGCGGGAGGGTGGGGCAACAATGAGCAGTTCTTC.

The chain joins TRBV7-2 to TRBJ2-3, with D possibly matching TRBD2 (6 bases). This CDR3 is built from 15 residues. V was trimmed by 5 bases and J by 2 bases, leaving 14 bases between them. Per germline, CDR1 SGHTA and CDR2 FQGNSA. CDR3 sequence (DNA): TGTGCCAGCAGCCTGGGGTCTAGCGTCACAGATACGCAGTATTTT. It translates to CASSLGSSVTDTQYF.

This clonotype was seen at least ten times. The CDR3 DNA follows: TGTGCCAGCAGTTACCGACCGGGACCTCCCTCTGGGGCCAACGTCCTGACTTTC. Translating gives CASSYRPGPPSGANVLTF. The chain has TRBV6-2 or TRBV6-3 and TRBJ2-6, with D perhaps given as TRBD1 or TRBD2 (5 bases each). Trimming left V 2 bases short and J 0 bases short, with 14 bases between. Germline CDR1 is MNHEY and CDR2 is SVGEGT. CDR3 length: 18 amino acids.

Comment on this clonotype: Just one base apart from a much larger clone, this may be a read error. V gene TRBV29-1 combines with J gene TRBJ2-1; no clear D. V shed 4 bases and J shed 8 bases, with 6 bases lying between them. The CDR3 is 10 residues long. CDR1 and CDR2 (germline): SQVTM, ANQGSEA. CDR3 region: CSVANDEQFF. As DNA, the CDR3 is TGCAGCGTTGCGAACGATGAGCAGTTCTTC.